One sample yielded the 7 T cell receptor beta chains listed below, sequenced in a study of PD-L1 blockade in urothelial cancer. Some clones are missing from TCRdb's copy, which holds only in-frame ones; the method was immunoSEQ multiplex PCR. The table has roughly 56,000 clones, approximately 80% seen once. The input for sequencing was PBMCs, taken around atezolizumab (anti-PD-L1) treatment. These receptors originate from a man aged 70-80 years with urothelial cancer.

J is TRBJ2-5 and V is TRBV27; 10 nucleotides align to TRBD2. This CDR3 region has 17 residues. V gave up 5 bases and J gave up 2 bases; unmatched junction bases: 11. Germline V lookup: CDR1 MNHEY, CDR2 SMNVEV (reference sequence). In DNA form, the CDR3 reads TGTGCCAGCAGTCTCCGGACTAGCGGAATCATTCAAGAGACCCAGTACTTC. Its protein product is CASSLRTSGIIQETQYF.

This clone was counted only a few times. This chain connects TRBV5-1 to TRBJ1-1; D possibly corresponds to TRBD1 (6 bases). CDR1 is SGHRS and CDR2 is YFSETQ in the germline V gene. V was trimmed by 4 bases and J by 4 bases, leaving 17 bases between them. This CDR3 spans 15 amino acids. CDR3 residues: CASSATAGASTEAFF. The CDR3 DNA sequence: TGCGCCAGCAGCGCGACAGCAGGGGCTAGCACTGAAGCTTTCTTT.

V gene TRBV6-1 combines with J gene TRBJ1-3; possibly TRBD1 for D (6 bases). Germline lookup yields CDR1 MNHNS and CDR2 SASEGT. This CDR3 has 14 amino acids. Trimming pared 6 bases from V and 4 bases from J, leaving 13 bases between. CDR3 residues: CASRTTGKGNTIYF. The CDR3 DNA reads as TGTGCCAGCAGGACTACAGGGAAGGGAAACACCATATATTTT.

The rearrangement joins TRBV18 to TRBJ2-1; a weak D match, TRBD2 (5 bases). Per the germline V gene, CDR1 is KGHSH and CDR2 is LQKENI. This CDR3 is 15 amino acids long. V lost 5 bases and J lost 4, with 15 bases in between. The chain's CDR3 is CASSSGLVNYNEQFF. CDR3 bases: TGTGCCAGCTCATCTGGACTGGTAAATTACAATGAGCAGTTCTTC.

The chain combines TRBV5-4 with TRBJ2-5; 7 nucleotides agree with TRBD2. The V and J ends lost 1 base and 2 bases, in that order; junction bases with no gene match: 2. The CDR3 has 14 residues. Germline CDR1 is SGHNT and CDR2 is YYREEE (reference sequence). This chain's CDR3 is CASSLPSGQETQYF. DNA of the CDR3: TGTGCCAGCAGCTTGCCTAGCGGACAAGAGACCCAGTACTTC.

The CDR3 sequence is CASSLEPRLTGANVLTF. CDR3 DNA sequence: TGTGCCAGCAGCTTAGAACCACGACTTACCGGGGCCAACGTCCTGACTTTC. This chain uses TRBV5-4 with TRBJ2-6; no reliable D call. This CDR3 comprises 17 residues. The V and J ends lost 2 bases and 4 bases respectively, with 16 bases between them. CDR1 and CDR2 (germline): SGHNT, YYREEE (reference sequence).

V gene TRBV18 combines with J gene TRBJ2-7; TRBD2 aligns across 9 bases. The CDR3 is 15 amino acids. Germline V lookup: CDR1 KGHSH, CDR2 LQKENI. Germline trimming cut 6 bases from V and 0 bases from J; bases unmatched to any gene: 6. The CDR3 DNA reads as TGTGCCAGCTCCCCTCTAGCGGGGAGCTCCTACGAGCAGTACTTC. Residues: CASSPLAGSSYEQYF.